This T cell receptor (beta chain) emerged from a study of vaccination effects on CD4 cells after COVID-19. Findings and caveats of the study: Early post-infection timepoints were missing from the study, which also had few convalescent patients.

The assay was immunoSEQ multiplex PCR, and TCRdb's table has in-frame clones only and misses some. The table lists about 48,000 clones, 55% to 75% of them singletons, with approximately 5% in the top ten. A word on this clone: Its cognate antigen is unknown.

When roughly eleven days of culture had elapsed, CD4+ T cells were isolated. The CDR3 loop spans 14 amino acids. With 4 bases removed from V and 0 bases from J, the gap between germline ends came to 4 bases. CDR1 SGHAT and CDR2 FQDESV come from the germline V gene (reference sequence). This receptor was taken from a human donor who received a COVID-19 vaccine. Sequenced here: CD4+ T cells from PBMCs cultured without peptide, sampled before COVID-19 vaccination. The chain employs TRBV11-1 and TRBJ2-6; no reliable D call. The CDR3 sequence: CASSSTSGANVLTF. In DNA form, the CDR3 reads TGTGCCAGCAGCTCCACCTCTGGGGCCAACGTCCTGACTTTC.